One and the same sample provided the 8 T cell receptor beta chains below, sequenced in a study of PD-1 blockade in classical Hodgkin lymphoma. Method: immunoSEQ multiplex PCR; TCRdb's copy keeps in-frame clones and lacks some. The sample carries over 15,000 clones, approximately 81% recorded once. The time point is: cycle 4 day 1 (C4D1), after 5 to 7 weeks of nivolumab. Each patient experienced a relapse that followed autologous stem cell transplantation, and brentuximab vedotin exposure varied. Using magnetic negative selection, the CD4+ T cells were separated out of thawed PBMCs. The sequences come from CD4+ T cells from blood, collected before the fourth cycle of nivolumab. The source of these receptors is a human donor with classical Hodgkin lymphoma.

V gene TRBV9 combines with J gene TRBJ1-4, with TRBD1 identical over 9 bases. The CDR3 totals 15 residues. Germline-derived CDR1 and CDR2 are SGDLS and YYNGEE. The junction had 9 bases not matched to a gene; V was cut back by 4 bases and J by 8 bases. CDR3 in DNA: TGTGCCAGCAGCCCCCAGGACAGGGGATGGGAAAAACTGTTTTTT. It codes for CASSPQDRGWEKLFF. The whole variable domain, remainder taken from reference TRBV9 and TRBJ1-4, is DSGVTQTPKHLITATGQRVTLRCSPRSGDLSVYWYQQSLDQGLQFLIQYYNGEERAKGNILERFSAQQFPDLHSELNLSSLELGDSALYFCASSPQDRGWEKLFFGSGTQLSVL.

V usage is TRBV18 and J usage is TRBJ2-5, with D hard to call. This CDR3 is built from 12 residues. Germline assignment: CDR1 KGHSH and CDR2 LQKENI. The V end lost 2 bases, the J end lost 3 bases, and 4 bases lay between the germline ends. CDR3 DNA: TGTGCCAGCTCACCAGAAGAAGAGACCCAGTACTTC. Translating it yields CASSPEEETQYF.

The genes are TRBV28 and TRBJ1-3, with D possibly matching TRBD1 (6 bases). This CDR3 contains 15 residues. Germline V gives CDR1 MDHEN, CDR2 SYDVKM. The germline V and J ends were trimmed by 6 bases and 0 bases, with 12 bases remaining between them. The CDR3 here is CASRGAVGSGNTIYF. Written as DNA, the CDR3 is TGTGCCAGCAGGGGGGCAGTGGGCTCTGGAAACACCATATATTTT.

The gene calls are TRBV18 and TRBJ2-1; 8 bases are shared with TRBD1. This CDR3 contains 14 residues. Germline V gives CDR1 KGHSH, CDR2 LQKENI. J lost 5 bases, V lost 6 bases, and 6 bases had no gene match. The chain's CDR3 is CASSPTGADNEQFF. The CDR3 DNA reads as TGTGCCAGCTCCCCGACAGGGGCCGACAATGAGCAGTTCTTC.

V gene TRBV29-1 combines with J gene TRBJ1-5; 8 nucleotides align to TRBD1. From germline, CDR1 is SQVTM and CDR2 ANQGSEA. CDR3 length: 13 residues. J gave up 4 bases and V 6 bases, and 5 bases lay outside the gene matches. This CDR3 is CSVGQGANQPQHF. CDR3 bases: TGCAGCGTCGGACAGGGTGCAAATCAGCCCCAGCATTTT.

The rearrangement uses TRBV5-6 and TRBJ2-1; the D gene is possibly TRBD2 (6 bases). Germline V gene sequence: CDR1 SGHDT, CDR2 YYEEEE. This CDR3 is 14 amino acids long. V was clipped by 5 bases and J by 7 bases, with 16 bases between them. Written as DNA, the CDR3 is TGTGCCAGCAGGTTCACGGGACTCCAAAATGAGCAGTTCTTC. The encoded protein is CASRFTGLQNEQFF.

The V and J genes are TRBV4-3 and TRBJ1-3; TRBD1 matches 9 bases. The CDR3 has 15 residues. Germline CDR1 reads LGHNA; CDR2 reads YSLEER. V lost 3 bases, J lost 8 bases, and 8 bases stayed unmatched. The CDR3 DNA is TGCGCCAGCAGCCAGTTACCGGGACAGGGATACACCATATATTTT. It translates to CASSQLPGQGYTIYF.

This clone was observed a handful of times. V and J are TRBV10-1 and TRBJ1-6, with D hard to call. The V and J ends lost 6 bases and 8 bases respectively, with 11 bases between them. The germline CDR1 and CDR2 sequences are WNHNN and SYGVQD (reference sequence). The CDR3 sequence is 13 residues long. The CDR3 sequence is CASRRVMDSPLHF. The DNA of the CDR3 is TGCGCCAGCAGGCGGGTGATGGATTCACCCCTCCACTTT.